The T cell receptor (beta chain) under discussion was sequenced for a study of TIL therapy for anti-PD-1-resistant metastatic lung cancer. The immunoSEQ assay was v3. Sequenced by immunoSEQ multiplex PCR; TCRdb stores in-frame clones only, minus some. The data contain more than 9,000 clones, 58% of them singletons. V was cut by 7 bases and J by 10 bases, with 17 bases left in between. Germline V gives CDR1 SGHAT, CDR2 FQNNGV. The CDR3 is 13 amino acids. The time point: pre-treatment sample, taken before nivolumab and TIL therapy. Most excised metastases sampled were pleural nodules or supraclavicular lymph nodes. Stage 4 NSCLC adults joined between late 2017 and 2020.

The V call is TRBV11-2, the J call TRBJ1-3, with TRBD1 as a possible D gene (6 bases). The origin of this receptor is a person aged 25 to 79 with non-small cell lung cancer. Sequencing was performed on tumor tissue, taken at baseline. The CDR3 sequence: CASKPQGGITIYF. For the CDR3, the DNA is TGTGCCAGCAAGCCACAGGGAGGAATTACCATATATTTT.